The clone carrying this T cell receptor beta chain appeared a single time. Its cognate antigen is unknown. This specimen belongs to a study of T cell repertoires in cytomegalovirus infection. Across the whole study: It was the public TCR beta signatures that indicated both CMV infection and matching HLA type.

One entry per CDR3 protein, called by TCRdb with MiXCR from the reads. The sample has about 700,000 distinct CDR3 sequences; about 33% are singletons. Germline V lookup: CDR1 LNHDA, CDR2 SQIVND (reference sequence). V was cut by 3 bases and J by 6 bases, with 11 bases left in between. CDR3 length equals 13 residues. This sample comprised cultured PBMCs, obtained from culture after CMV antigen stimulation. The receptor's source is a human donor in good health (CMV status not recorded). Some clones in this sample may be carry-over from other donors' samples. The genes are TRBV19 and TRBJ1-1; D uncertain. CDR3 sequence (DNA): TGTGCCAGTAGTATTCAAGGTGTATCTGAAGCTTTCTTT. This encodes CASSIQGVSEAFF.